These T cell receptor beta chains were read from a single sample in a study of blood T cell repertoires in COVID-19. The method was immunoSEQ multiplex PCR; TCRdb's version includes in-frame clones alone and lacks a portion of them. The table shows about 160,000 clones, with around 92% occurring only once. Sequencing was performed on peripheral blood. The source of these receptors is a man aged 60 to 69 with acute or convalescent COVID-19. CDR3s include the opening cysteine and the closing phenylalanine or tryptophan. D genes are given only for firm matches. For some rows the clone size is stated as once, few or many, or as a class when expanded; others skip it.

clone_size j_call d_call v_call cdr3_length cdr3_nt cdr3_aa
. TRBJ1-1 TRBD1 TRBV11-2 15 TGTGCCAGCCTCTTAGGGCGACAGGGGAACACTGAAGCTTTCTTT CASLLGRQGNTEAFF
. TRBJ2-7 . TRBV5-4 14 TGTGCCAGCAGCTTAACAGGGTCGAACACCGAGCAGTACTTC CASSLTGSNTEQYF
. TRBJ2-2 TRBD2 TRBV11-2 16 TGTGCCAGCAGCTTAGTCAGAGGACTAGCGTCCGGGGAGCTGTTTTTT CASSLVRGLASGELFF
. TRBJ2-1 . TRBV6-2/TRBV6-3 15 TGTGCCAGCAGTTACTCTCGGCCCCCCGGGGATGAGCAGTTCTTC CASSYSRPPGDEQFF
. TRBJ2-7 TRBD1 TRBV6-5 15 TGTGCCAGCAGTTACCGAGGGACAGGCACCTACGAGCAGTACTTC CASSYRGTGTYEQYF
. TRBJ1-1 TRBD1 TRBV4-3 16 TGCGCCAGCAGCCAAGATTCCTCAGGGGGCCTCACTGAAGCTTTCTTT CASSQDSSGGLTEAFF
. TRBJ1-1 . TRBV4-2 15 TGTGCCAGCAGCCAAGATGGTACGGGGAGGACTGAAGCTTTCTTT CASSQDGTGRTEAFF
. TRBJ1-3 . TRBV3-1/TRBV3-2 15 TGTGCCAGCAGCCACAGGGGAGGGAATGGAAACACCATATATTTT CASSHRGGNGNTIYF
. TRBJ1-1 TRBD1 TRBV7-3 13 TGTGCCAGCAGCCAAACAGGGGAAACTGAAGCTTTCTTT CASSQTGETEAFF
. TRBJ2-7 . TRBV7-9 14 TGTGCCAGCAATCTCGGGGATAGCTCCTACGAGCAGTACTTC CASNLGDSSYEQYF
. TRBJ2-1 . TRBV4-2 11 TGTGCCAGCAGCCAAGACGCGGGCGTGTTCTTC CASSQDAGVFF
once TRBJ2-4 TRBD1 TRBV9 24 TGTGCCAGCAGCGTAGGGGGGGGGACAGGGGGCGCGATAGTATGGCCCTGGGCCAAAAACATTCAGTACTTC CASSVGGGTGGAIVWPWAKNIQYF
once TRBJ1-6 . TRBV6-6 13 TGTGCCAGCAGTTACATGGCAGGGCAGGCCCTCCACTTT CASSYMAGQALHF
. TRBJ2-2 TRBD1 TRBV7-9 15 TGTGCCAGCAGCTTGGGACAGCCGAACACCGGGGAGCTGTTTTTT CASSLGQPNTGELFF
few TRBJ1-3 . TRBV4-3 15 TGCGCCAGCAGCCCGACTGTCGCCTCTGGAAACACCATATATTTT CASSPTVASGNTIYF
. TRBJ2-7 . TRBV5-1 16 TGCGCCAGCAGCCCACCCCCAGGAGGCGGCTCCTACGAGCAGTACTTC CASSPPPGGGSYEQYF
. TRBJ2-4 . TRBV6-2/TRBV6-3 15 TGTGCCAGCAGTTTCTTAACGTCGGGGAGAAACATTCAGTACTTC CASSFLTSGRNIQYF
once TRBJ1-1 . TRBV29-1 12 TGCAGCGTTGCGTTCCGGGGAACTGAAGCTTTCTTT CSVAFRGTEAFF
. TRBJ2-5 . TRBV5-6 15 TGTGCCAGCAGCTGGGTGGGGGCCTCCGGGGAGACCCAGTACTTC CASSWVGASGETQYF
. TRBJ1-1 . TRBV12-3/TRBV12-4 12 TGTGCCAGCAGGCGGGGGAACACTGAAGCTTTCTTT CASRRGNTEAFF
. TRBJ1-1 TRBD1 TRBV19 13 TGTGCCAGTAGCCCACAGGGGTGGACTGAAGCTTTCTTT CASSPQGWTEAFF
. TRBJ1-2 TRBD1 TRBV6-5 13 TGTGCCAGCAGCACAGGGGCCCACTATGGCTACACCTTC CASSTGAHYGYTF
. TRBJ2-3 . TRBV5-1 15 TGCGCCAGCAGGCTGTCCGGGGGGCGCACAGATACGCAGTATTTT CASRLSGGRTDTQYF
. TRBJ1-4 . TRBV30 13 TGTGCCTGGAGTACGGGTTCCGGCGAAAAACTGTTTTTT CAWSTGSGEKLFF
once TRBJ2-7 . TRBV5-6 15 TGTGCCAGCAGCCGCGGCACCGGGACTGCCTACGAGCAGTACTTC CASSRGTGTAYEQYF
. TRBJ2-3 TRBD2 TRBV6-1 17 TGTGCCAGCAGTGAACCAGCGGGGGGTTCTAGCACAGATACGCAGTATTTT CASSEPAGGSSTDTQYF
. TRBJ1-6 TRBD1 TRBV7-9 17 TGTGCCAGCTCGGGGGCGACAGGGGGCTCCTATAATTCACCCCTCCACTTT CASSGATGGSYNSPLHF
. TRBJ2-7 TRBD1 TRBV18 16 TGTGCCAGCTCACTTGTGGGGACAGGGAAGCCGGACGAGCAGTACTTC CASSLVGTGKPDEQYF
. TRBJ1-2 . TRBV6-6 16 TGTGCCAGCAGTTACTCGATGATTAGGGCGGGGGGTGGCTACACCTTC CASSYSMIRAGGGYTF
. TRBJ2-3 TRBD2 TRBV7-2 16 TGTGCCAGCAGCTTAAGGAGCGGGGGGGCTAGAGATACGCAGTATTTT CASSLRSGGARDTQYF
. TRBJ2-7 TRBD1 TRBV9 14 TGTGCCAGCAGCGGTGGGACAGGGGATATCGAGCAGTACTTC CASSGGTGDIEQYF
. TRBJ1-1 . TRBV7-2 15 TGTGCCAGCAGCGTCCCGGGGGGATTGGGGACTGAAGCTTTCTTT CASSVPGGLGTEAFF
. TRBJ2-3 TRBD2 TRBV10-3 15 TGTGCCATCAGCGTAGCTAGCGGGGGACTGAATACGCAGTATTTT CAISVASGGLNTQYF
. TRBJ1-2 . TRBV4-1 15 TGCGCCAGCAGCCGAGATTCGGGGGGGAACTATGGCTACACCTTC CASSRDSGGNYGYTF
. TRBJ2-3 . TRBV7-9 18 TGTGCCAGCAGCGGAAATAACAAGAAGTGGGGGGTCACAGATACGCAGTATTTT CASSGNNKKWGVTDTQYF
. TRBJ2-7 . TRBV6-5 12 TGTGCCAGCTTCGGGAATTCCTACGAGCAGTACTTC CASFGNSYEQYF
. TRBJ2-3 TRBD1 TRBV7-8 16 TGTGCCAGCAGCCAGATGAGGGGGCCACGCACAGATACGCAGTATTTT CASSQMRGPRTDTQYF
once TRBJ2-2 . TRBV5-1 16 TGCGCCAGCAGCTTGTGGGCAGGGGAGAACACCGGGGAGCTGTTTTTT CASSLWAGENTGELFF
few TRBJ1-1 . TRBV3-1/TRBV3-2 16 TGTGCCAGCAGCCAAGGTGAGGAGAGAATAGACACTGAAGCTTTCTTT CASSQGEERIDTEAFF
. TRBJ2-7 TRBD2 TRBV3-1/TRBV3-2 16 TGTGCCAGCAGCCAAGTGATGAAGCGGGGGAATTGGGAGCAGTACTTC CASSQVMKRGNWEQYF
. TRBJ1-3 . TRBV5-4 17 TGTGCCAGCAGCACCGGGGGGGGCCGGAGTTCTGGAAACACCATATATTTT CASSTGGGRSSGNTIYF
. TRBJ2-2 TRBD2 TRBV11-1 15 TGTGCCAGCAGCTTAATCCGGGGGGACACCGGGGAGCTGTTTTTT CASSLIRGDTGELFF
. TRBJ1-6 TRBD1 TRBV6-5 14 TGTGCCAGCAGAAGGGACAGCCATAATTCACCCCTCCACTTT CASRRDSHNSPLHF
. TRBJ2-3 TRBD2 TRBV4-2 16 TGTGCCAGCAGCCGCCATGGGACTAGCGGAGTTGATACGCAGTATTTT CASSRHGTSGVDTQYF
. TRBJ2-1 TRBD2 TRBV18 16 TGTGCCAGCTCAACCCAAGCGGGGGGGCCTTACAATGAGCAGTTCTTC CASSTQAGGPYNEQFF
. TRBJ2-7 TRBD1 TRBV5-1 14 TGCGCCAGCAGCCCCGGGACAGGGGGGGACGAGCAGTACTTC CASSPGTGGDEQYF
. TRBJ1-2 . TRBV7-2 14 TGTGCCAGCACCTCCTCGTATACGGACTATGGCTACACCTTC CASTSSYTDYGYTF
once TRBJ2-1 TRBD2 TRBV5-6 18 TGTGCCAGCAGCCACAGCGTGGGACTAGCGGGGGGCTTCAATGAGCAGTTCTTC CASSHSVGLAGGFNEQFF
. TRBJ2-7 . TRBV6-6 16 TGTGCCAGCAGTTACTCTCCGGGACACCCGTCCTCCGAGCAGTACTTC CASSYSPGHPSSEQYF
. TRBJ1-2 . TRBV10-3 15 TGTGCCATCAGTGAGTCTACGGCGGTTAACTATGGCTACACCTTC CAISESTAVNYGYTF
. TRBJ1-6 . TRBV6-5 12 TGTGCCAGCAGCAGGTCAGACTCACCCCTCCACTTT CASSRSDSPLHF
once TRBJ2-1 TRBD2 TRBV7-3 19 TGTGCCAGCAGCTCCCAAGGCGGGGGGGCCGTTGCGTCCTACAATGAGCAGTTCTTC CASSSQGGGAVASYNEQFF
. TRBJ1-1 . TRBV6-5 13 TGTGCCACCAACAGGGTCGGGAACACTGAAGCTTTCTTT CATNRVGNTEAFF
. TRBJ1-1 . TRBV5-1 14 TGCGCCAGCAGCCCCTCCTCCGGGACATCCGAAGCTTTCTTT CASSPSSGTSEAFF
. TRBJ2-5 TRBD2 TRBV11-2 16 TGTGCCAGCAGGCGATTCGGCCGCGGGGGGGGTGAGACCCAGTACTTC CASRRFGRGGGETQYF
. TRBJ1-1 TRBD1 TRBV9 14 TGTGCCAGCAGCGGACAGGGGGCGAACACTGAAGCTTTCTTT CASSGQGANTEAFF
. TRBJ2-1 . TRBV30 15 TGTGCCTGGAGTGTGGGGCAGGGGTCCTACAATGAGCAGTTCTTC CAWSVGQGSYNEQFF
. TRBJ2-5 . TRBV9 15 TGTGCCAGCAGCGTAGCGCGTGCGAGTCAAGAGACCCAGTACTTC CASSVARASQETQYF
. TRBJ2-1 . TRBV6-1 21 TGTGCCAGCAGTGAAGCGTTTGATTTGACTTCGGGTCGGTACTCCTACAATGAGCAGTTCTTC CASSEAFDLTSGRYSYNEQFF
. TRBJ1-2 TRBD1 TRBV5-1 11 TGCGCCAGTGGAATCAGGGGGTACTACACCTTC CASGIRGYYTF